These T cell receptor beta chains were read from a single sample in a study of shared clonotypes between healthy human individuals. Sequencing used immunoSEQ multiplex PCR; TCRdb keeps in-frame clones, though not all of them. Of just over 2,000,000 clones listed, 85% to 95% are singletons. Sequenced input: naive CD4+ T cells sorted from blood. Receptors were obtained from a man younger than 30 in good health. Both conserved end residues are part of each CDR3. A D gene is named only where the DNA matches it firmly. Size is omitted from some rows. Given values are once, few, many or a class for expanded clones.

j_gene	d_gene	abundance	v_gene	CDR3nt	CDR3aa
TRBJ1-1	TRBD1	.	TRBV9	TGTGCCAGCAGCGTAGCCCGGGACAGGGGGGCGAACACTGAAGCTTTCTTT	CASSVARDRGANTEAFF
TRBJ2-5	TRBD1	many	TRBV2	TGTGCCAGCGGATTACAGGGGGCACGCCAAGAGACCCAGTACTTC	CASGLQGARQETQYF
TRBJ2-2	TRBD2	.	TRBV5-6	TGTGCCAGCAGCCAACAAGCGGGGTTCACCGGGGAGCTGTTTTTT	CASSQQAGFTGELFF
TRBJ2-3	TRBD2	.	TRBV5-1	TGCGCCAGCAGCCGGACTAGCGGATACACAGATACGCAGTATTTT	CASSRTSGYTDTQYF
TRBJ2-1	TRBD1	.	TRBV7-3	TGTGCCAGCAGCGTTGACAGGGCGTACAATGAGCAGTTCTTC	CASSVDRAYNEQFF
TRBJ1-5	.	.	TRBV4-1	TGCGCCAGCAGCCAAGTCGGGCTGGGGCAGCCCCAGCATTTT	CASSQVGLGQPQHF
TRBJ1-1	.	.	TRBV30	TGTGCCTGGACCACGGCGGGGGGGGCTCGGACTGAAGCTTTCTTT	CAWTTAGGARTEAFF
TRBJ1-1	.	.	TRBV19	TGTGCCAGTACCATGCCCGGGCGGGTAAGCACTGAAGCTTTCTTT	CASTMPGRVSTEAFF
TRBJ2-1	TRBD2	.	TRBV7-3	TGTGCCAGCAGCCTGGGTAGCGGGTTGAACAATGAGCAGTTCTTC	CASSLGSGLNNEQFF
TRBJ2-7	.	once	TRBV7-8	TGTGCCAGCAGCCCCGACAGATCCGAGCAGTACTTC	CASSPDRSEQYF
TRBJ1-4	.	.	TRBV5-6	TGTGCCAGCAGCACACGAATGTCAGGGATTGCAACTAATGAAAAACTGTTTTTT	CASSTRMSGIATNEKLFF
TRBJ2-5	.	.	TRBV5-1	TGCGCCAGCAGCTTGGAAGGGCGGGCCCTTCAAGAGACCCAGTACTTC	CASSLEGRALQETQYF
TRBJ1-2	.	.	TRBV5-1	TGCGCCAGCGCTCCCCGGGATGACTATGGCTACACCTTC	CASAPRDDYGYTF
TRBJ1-1	.	.	TRBV9	TGTGCCAGCAGGAACACTGAAGCTTTCTTT	CASRNTEAFF
TRBJ2-7	TRBD2	.	TRBV9	TGTGCCAGCAGCGTGGGACCTAGCGGGAACAGCGAGCAGTACTTC	CASSVGPSGNSEQYF
TRBJ2-7	.	once	TRBV5-4	TGTGCCAGCAGCTTGGGAGGGTTCGAGCAGTACTTC	CASSLGGFEQYF
TRBJ1-1	.	.	TRBV30	TGTGCCTGGAGTGAACAGGCGAACACTGAAGCTTTCTTT	CAWSEQANTEAFF
TRBJ1-3	.	.	TRBV5-4	TGTGCCAGCAGCTTGGGGCGGGAGTCTGGAAACACCATATATTTT	CASSLGRESGNTIYF
TRBJ1-1	TRBD1	.	TRBV18	TGTGCCAGCTCCCAACAGGTGGACAGGGGTCGTGAAGCTTTCTTT	CASSQQVDRGREAFF
TRBJ2-7	.	.	TRBV28	TGTGCCAGCAAATATTCGGACGGATCCTACGAGCAGTACTTC	CASKYSDGSYEQYF
TRBJ2-3	TRBD2	once	TRBV10-3	TGTGCCATCAGTGAGTCTGGACTAGTTGGGGATACGCAGTATTTT	CAISESGLVGDTQYF
TRBJ1-2	TRBD1	.	TRBV29-1	TGCAGCGTGGGGGGACAGGGAGGCTACACCTTC	CSVGGQGGYTF
TRBJ2-1	TRBD2	.	TRBV10-3	TGTGCCATCAGTGAGGCGAGCGGGGGGGCTTTTGAGCAGTTCTTC	CAISEASGGAFEQFF
TRBJ2-7	.	.	TRBV7-9	TGTGCCAGCAGCGGAAAACTCCGGGACGGACACTCCTACGAGCAGTACTTC	CASSGKLRDGHSYEQYF
TRBJ2-1	TRBD2	.	TRBV14	TGTGCCAGCAGCCAAAGACTAGCGGGGGGGAATGGGAATGAGCAGTTCTTC	CASSQRLAGGNGNEQFF
TRBJ1-2	.	.	TRBV7-9	TGTGCCAGCAGCCCCGGGGGAGACTATGGCTACACCTTC	CASSPGGDYGYTF
TRBJ1-1	.	.	TRBV6-5	TGTGCCAGCAGTTCTCCCTCTGGGAACACTGAAGCTTTCTTT	CASSSPSGNTEAFF
TRBJ2-3	.	.	TRBV27	TGTGCCAGCAGTTTAGTAGGGAGGGATACGCAGTATTTT	CASSLVGRDTQYF
TRBJ2-7	.	.	TRBV10-2	TGCGCCAGCAAACCCGGTCCACTAGCCTTTGAGCAGTACTTC	CASKPGPLAFEQYF
TRBJ2-7	.	.	TRBV29-1	TGCAGCGTTGTTGTGGCAGGGCCTCGCTACGAGCAGTACTTC	CSVVVAGPRYEQYF
TRBJ1-1	.	.	TRBV7-3	TGTGCCAGCAGCTTATCGGGGGCTCTGAACACTGAAGCTTTCTTT	CASSLSGALNTEAFF
TRBJ2-5	.	.	TRBV7-8	TGTGCCAGCAGCAACGAGGAGACCCAGTACTTC	CASSNEETQYF
TRBJ1-5	.	.	TRBV4-2	TGTGCCAGCAGCCACAGCTCGGGCGATCAGCCCCAGCATTTT	CASSHSSGDQPQHF
TRBJ1-5	.	few	TRBV19	TGTGCCAGTAGTGTGGGGGTACGGGGTCAGCCCCAGCATTTT	CASSVGVRGQPQHF
TRBJ2-6	.	.	TRBV5-1	TGCGCCAGCAGCCGCGACCCCTCTGGGGCCAACGTCCTGACTTTC	CASSRDPSGANVLTF
TRBJ2-7	TRBD1	.	TRBV4-1	TGCGCCAGCAGCCAAGTTACAGGGGGATCCTACGAGCAGTACTTC	CASSQVTGGSYEQYF
TRBJ2-2	.	.	TRBV5-1	TGCGCCAGCAGTTTAAGCGATACCGGGGAGCTGTTTTTT	CASSLSDTGELFF
TRBJ1-1	.	.	TRBV6-1	TGTGCCAGCAATTCCTTGTTCCTATTAGACATTGCAGCTTTCTTT	CASNSLFLLDIAAFF
TRBJ2-3	TRBD1	.	TRBV7-8	TGTGCCAGCACTTGGGCAGGGGGCGCAGATACGCAGTATTTT	CASTWAGGADTQYF
TRBJ2-7	TRBD2	.	TRBV19	TGTGCCAGTACGGCTAGCGGCTCCTACGAGCAGTACTTC	CASTASGSYEQYF
TRBJ1-2	.	.	TRBV21-1	TGTGCCAGCAGCAAAGGGGACAGGGGTAACTATGGCTACACCTTC	CASSKGDRGNYGYTF
TRBJ2-1	.	.	TRBV5-1	TGCGCCAGCAGCTTGACCGACTTACCCGCCTACAATGAGCAGTTCTTC	CASSLTDLPAYNEQFF
TRBJ2-5	.	.	TRBV7-2	TGTGCCAGCAGCTCCCGGGCCAAGGCGGGTCAAGAGACCCAGTACTTC	CASSSRAKAGQETQYF
TRBJ2-7	TRBD1	.	TRBV19	TGTGCCAGTAGCTACCCAGGGGGAAACCTCTACGAGCAGTACTTC	CASSYPGGNLYEQYF